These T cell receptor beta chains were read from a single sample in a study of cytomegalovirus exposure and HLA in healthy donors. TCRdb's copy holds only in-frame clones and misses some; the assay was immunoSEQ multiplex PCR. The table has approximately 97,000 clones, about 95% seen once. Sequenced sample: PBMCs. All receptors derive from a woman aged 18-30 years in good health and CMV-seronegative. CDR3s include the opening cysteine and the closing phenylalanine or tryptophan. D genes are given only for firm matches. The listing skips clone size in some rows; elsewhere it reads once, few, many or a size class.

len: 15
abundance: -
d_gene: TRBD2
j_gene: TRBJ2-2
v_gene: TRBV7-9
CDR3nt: TGTGCCAGCAGCTCCTCTAGCGGTAACACCGGGGAGCTGTTTTTT
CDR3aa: CASSSSSGNTGELFF

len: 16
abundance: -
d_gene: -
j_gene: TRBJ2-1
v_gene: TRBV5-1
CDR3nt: TGCGCCAGCAGCTTAACGCTCCAGGGGATGTCCAATGAGCAGTTCTTC
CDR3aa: CASSLTLQGMSNEQFF

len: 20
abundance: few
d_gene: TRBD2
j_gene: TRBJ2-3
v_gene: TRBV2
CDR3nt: TGTGCCAGCACGCTCAGGACTAGCGGGGGGCTAGGGGTTAGCACAGATACGCAGTATTTT
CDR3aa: CASTLRTSGGLGVSTDTQYF

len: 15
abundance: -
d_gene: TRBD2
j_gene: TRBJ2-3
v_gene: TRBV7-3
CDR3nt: TGTGCCAGCAGCTTGACTAGCGGGGGGGCAGATACGCAGTATTTT
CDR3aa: CASSLTSGGADTQYF

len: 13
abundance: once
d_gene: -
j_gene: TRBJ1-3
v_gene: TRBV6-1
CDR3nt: TGTGCCAGCAGTGGACAGCAGATGAACACCATATATTTT
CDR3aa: CASSGQQMNTIYF

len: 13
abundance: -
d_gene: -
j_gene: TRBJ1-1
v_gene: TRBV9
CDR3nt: TGTGCCAGCAGCGTGAGCGAGAACACTGAAGCTTTCTTT
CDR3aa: CASSVSENTEAFF

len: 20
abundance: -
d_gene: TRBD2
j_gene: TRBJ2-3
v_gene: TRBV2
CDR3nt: TGTGCCAGCAGTGTTTCTAGCGGGGGGCCCCCTTCCCTTAGCACAGATACGCAGTATTTT
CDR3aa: CASSVSSGGPPSLSTDTQYF

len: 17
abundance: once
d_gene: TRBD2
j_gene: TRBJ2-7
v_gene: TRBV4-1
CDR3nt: TGCGCCAGCAGCCAGGCCTGGACTAGCGGGGGGGCAGGCGAGCAGTACTTC
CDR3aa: CASSQAWTSGGAGEQYF

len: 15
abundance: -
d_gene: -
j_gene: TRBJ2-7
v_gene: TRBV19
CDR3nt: TGTGCCAGTAGTGGCTCCCCCGCGGGCGAGGGCGAGCAGTACTTC
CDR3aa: CASSGSPAGEGEQYF

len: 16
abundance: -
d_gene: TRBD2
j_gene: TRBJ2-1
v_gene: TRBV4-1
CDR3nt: TGCGCCAGCAGCCAAGGGTCCAGCGGGGGGGCAAATGAGCAGTTCTTC
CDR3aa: CASSQGSSGGANEQFF